The 29 T cell receptor beta chains below were found in one sample sequenced in a study of blood T cell repertoires in COVID-19. This table comes from immunoSEQ multiplex PCR, and its TCRdb copy is limited to in-frame clones, with some not included. There are about 26,000 clones in the sample; roughly 88% occur only once, and about 7.6% lies in the top ten. Input material: peripheral blood. The receptor set was obtained from a human donor in a cohort sampled during active COVID-19.

The chain employs TRBV7-2 and TRBJ2-3, with D possibly TRBD2 on 5 matching bases. Germline loops: CDR1 SGHTA, CDR2 FQGNSA. This CDR3 is 14 amino acids long. Trimming took off 3 bases at V and 3 bases at J, with 10 bases between the two ends. For the CDR3, the DNA is TGTGCCAGCAGCTTCGATTCGGGGACAGATACGCAGTATTTT. Its protein is CASSFDSGTDTQYF. Supplemented by reference TRBV7-2 and TRBJ2-3, the full variable domain reads GAGVSQSPSNKVTEKGKDVELRCDPISGHTALYWYRQSLGQGLEFLIYFQGNSAPDKSGLPSDRFSAERTGGSVSTLTIQRTQQEDSAVYLCASSFDSGTDTQYFGPGTRLTVL.

In this sample, this clone turned up a few times. This sequence joins TRBV6-5 and TRBJ2-7; D is perhaps TRBD2 (6 bases). The germline gives CDR1 MNHEY, CDR2 SVGAGI. Deletions cut 10 bases from V and 3 bases from J, with 19 bases between. This CDR3 contains 14 residues. In DNA, the CDR3 is TGTGCCACCAAAGCTGGGACTCGGCTCTACGAGCAGTACTTC. Translated, it gives CATKAGTRLYEQYF.

This chain connects TRBV5-4 to TRBJ1-6, with D perhaps matching TRBD1 (6 bases). Germline CDR1 SGHNT, CDR2 YYREEE (reference sequence). The CDR3 spans 14 residues. Trimming cost V 4 bases and J 11 bases, with 16 bases left between them. CDR3 sequence reads: CASSRSGGPTPLHF. The CDR3 DNA reads TGTGCCAGCAGCAGGTCGGGGGGGCCGACACCCCTCCACTTT.

This rearrangement joins TRBV5-5 to TRBJ2-6; possibly TRBD1 for D (5 bases). This CDR3 spans 15 amino acids. Germline loops: CDR1 SGHKS, CDR2 YYEKEE (reference sequence). Deletions cut 4 bases from V and 0 bases from J, with 8 bases between. The CDR3 reads CASSGQGSGANVLTF. In nucleotides, the CDR3 is TGTGCCAGCAGCGGTCAGGGCTCTGGGGCCAACGTCCTGACTTTC.

This clone was detected once. The chain couples TRBV15 to TRBJ2-4; TRBD1 might be the D (5 bases). Trimming took 0 bases from V and 3 from J, leaving 9 bases between them. CDR1 is LNHNV, CDR2 YYDKDF, per germline (reference sequence). The CDR3 spans 15 residues. CDR3 DNA: TGTGCCACCAGCAGAGACAGGGTTGGCAAAAACATTCAGTACTTC. This sequence encodes CATSRDRVGKNIQYF.

The V and J genes are TRBV5-4 and TRBJ2-2, with 13 bases lining up with TRBD2. This CDR3 has 18 residues. In germline, CDR1 is SGHNT, CDR2 YYREEE (reference sequence). The V segment lost 4 bases and the J segment 5 bases; nucleotides outside the gene matches: 11. The CDR3 DNA reads TGTGCCAGCAGCGGGAGGACTAGCGGGAGTCTGAGGACCGGGGAGCTGTTTTTT. Its protein is CASSGRTSGSLRTGELFF.

The V call is TRBV14, the J call TRBJ1-6, with no clear D. CDR3 length equals 14 residues. Germline V gene lookup returns CDR1 SGHDN and CDR2 FVKESK. The V gene lost 0 bases and the J gene lost 7 bases, with 7 bases spanning the gap. The CDR3, as DNA: TGTGCCAGCAGCCAAGAAGCGCAGAATTCACCCCTCCACTTT. Translation gives CASSQEAQNSPLHF.

DNA of the CDR3: TGTGCCAGTAGTACCTCAGGGGGAGCGAATGAAAAACTGTTTTTT. It encodes CASSTSGGANEKLFF. This rearrangement joins TRBV19 to TRBJ1-4, with 7 nucleotides matching TRBD1. Trimming cost V 4 bases and J 5 bases; bases outside gene matches: 7. From germline, CDR1 is LNHDA and CDR2 SQIVND (reference sequence). The CDR3 sequence is 15 residues long. The full variable domain, completed using reference TRBV19 and TRBJ1-4, is DGGITQSPKYLFRKEGQNVTLSCEQNLNHDAMYWYRQDPGQGLRLIYYSQIVNDFQKGDIAEGYSVSREKKESFPLTVTSAQKNPTAFYLCASSTSGGANEKLFFGSGTQLSVL.

This sequence joins TRBV7-2 and TRBJ1-5, with 8 bases that match TRBD1. The junction had 3 bases not matched to a gene; V was cut back by 5 bases and J by 0 bases. The CDR3 runs to 15 residues. The germline V gene has CDR1 SGHTA and CDR2 FQGNSA. CDR3: CASSKQGASNQPQHF. The CDR3 DNA reads as TGTGCCAGCAGCAAGCAGGGGGCTAGCAATCAGCCCCAGCATTTT.

This chain uses TRBV9 with TRBJ2-1, with 9 nucleotides matching TRBD2. The germline V gene encodes CDR1 SGDLS and CDR2 YYNGEE. J lost 13 bases, V lost 0 bases, and 8 bases had no gene match. This CDR3 comprises 14 residues. This CDR3 is CASSVEAGGRIQFF. CDR3 nucleotides: TGTGCCAGCAGCGTAGAAGCGGGGGGTAGGATTCAGTTCTTC.

The CDR3 here is CASTAGTTPGDEQFF. For the CDR3, the DNA is TGTGCCAGCACCGCCGGGACTACCCCCGGGGATGAGCAGTTCTTC. The rearrangement joins TRBV9 to TRBJ2-1; 7 nucleotides align to TRBD2. Germline V CDR1 and CDR2: SGDLS, YYNGEE. After removal of 6 bases from V and 8 bases from J, the junction contained 14 bases not matched to a gene. The CDR3 runs 15 residues.

This clone was observed a handful of times. The V and J genes are TRBV6-1 and TRBJ2-3, with D perhaps TRBD2 (6 bases). Trimming removed 2 bases from V and 2 bases from J, with 17 bases in between. The CDR3 is 17 residues long. Germline lookup yields CDR1 MNHNS and CDR2 SASEGT. The CDR3 loop reads CASSERPGTQNTDTQYF. DNA of the CDR3: TGTGCCAGCAGTGAAAGGCCCGGGACTCAAAACACAGATACGCAGTATTTT.

This sequence joins TRBV5-4 and TRBJ2-5, with D tentatively TRBD2 (6 bases). CDR3 length: 15 amino acids. CDR1 and CDR2 (germline): SGHNT, YYREEE (reference sequence). V was shortened by 3 bases and J by 5 bases, with 17 bases between the two germline ends. CDR3 in amino acids: CASSSRDSGEETQYF. CDR3 DNA: TGTGCCAGCAGCTCCCGGGACTCGGGGGAGGAGACCCAGTACTTC.

CDR3 DNA: TGCGCCAGCAGCACCACAGGGTTCGCCGGGGAGCTGTTTTTT. Residues: CASSTTGFAGELFF. V gene TRBV5-1 combines with J gene TRBJ2-2; D is perhaps TRBD1 (6 bases). Trimming cost V 4 bases and J 6 bases, with 13 bases left between them. The length of the CDR3 is 14 residues. Germline CDR1 and CDR2: SGHRS and YFSETQ.

This rearrangement joins TRBV4-1 to TRBJ1-2; TRBD1 might be the D (5 bases). The length of the CDR3 is 15 residues. Germline loops: CDR1 MGHRA, CDR2 YSYEKL. With 2 bases removed from V and 2 bases from J, the gap between germline ends came to 12 bases. This CDR3 is CASSQTGELNYGYTF. The CDR3 bases are TGCGCCAGCAGCCAAACGGGGGAATTAAACTATGGCTACACCTTC.

The chain is built from TRBV7-2 and TRBJ2-7, with 10 bases matching TRBD1. Trimming cost V 4 bases and J 6 bases; bases outside gene matches: 6. The CDR3 is 14 residues long. Germline-derived CDR1 and CDR2 are SGHTA and FQGNSA. For the CDR3, the DNA is TGTGCCAGCAGCTCCCGACAGGGGGCAGGCGAGCAGTACTTC. Protein: CASSSRQGAGEQYF.

Only one count was recorded for this clone. This rearrangement joins TRBV6-5 to TRBJ2-7; 8 nucleotides line up with TRBD1. V dropped 6 bases and J dropped 0; count of bases not matched to a gene: 4. The germline V gene has CDR1 MNHEY and CDR2 SVGAGI. The length of the CDR3 is 14 residues. The CDR3 is CASRRTGPSYEQYF. In nucleotides, the CDR3 is TGTGCCAGCAGGCGGACAGGGCCCTCCTACGAGCAGTACTTC.

The chain is built from TRBV5-4 and TRBJ2-2; 8 positions agree with TRBD2. V shed 1 base, J shed 6 bases, and the junction held 5 bases outside the gene matches. CDR3 length: 15 amino acids. Germline V gene sequence: CDR1 SGHNT, CDR2 YYREEE (reference sequence). CDR3 loop: CASSLPSGSSGELFF. As DNA, the CDR3 is TGTGCCAGCAGCTTGCCTAGCGGGTCATCCGGGGAGCTGTTTTTT.

The chain combines TRBV7-9 with TRBJ2-3; TRBD2 aligns across 7 bases. V lost 3 bases to trimming and J lost 4 bases; unmatched junction nucleotides: 7. The length of the CDR3 is 15 residues. Germline lookup yields CDR1 SEHNR and CDR2 FQNEAQ (reference sequence). The CDR3 loop reads CASSLAGDYSDTQYF. As DNA, the CDR3 is TGTGCCAGCAGCTTGGCGGGAGATTATTCAGATACGCAGTATTTT.

The chain joins TRBV5-1 to TRBJ1-4; TRBD1 aligns across 7 bases. This CDR3 region has 16 residues. CDR1 and CDR2 (germline): SGHRS, YFSETQ. Trimming took 2 bases from V and 4 from J; bases not matched to a gene: 8. The CDR3 coding sequence is TGCGCCAGCAGCTTAGGACGGACAGGCAATAATGAAAAACTGTTTTTT. It specifies CASSLGRTGNNEKLFF.

In regard to this clone: One end of the junction fails to match germline, which may point to a read error. For the CDR3, the DNA is TGTGCCAGCAGAGAACTAATCGGATTACCGGGACAGGGGGCCGTCTTC. This encodes CASRELIGLPGQGAVF. The chain carries TRBV2 and TRBJ2-7, with 12 nucleotides matching TRBD1. Per the germline V gene, CDR1 is SNHLY and CDR2 is FYNNEI. The CDR3 extends over 16 amino acids.

The V gene is TRBV29-1, the J gene TRBJ1-4; D remains unclear. V was cut by 4 bases and J by 4 bases, with 7 bases left in between. From germline, CDR1 is SQVTM and CDR2 ANQGSEA. The CDR3 is 12 amino acids. DNA for the CDR3: TGCAGCGTTGGTCGCAGTAATGAAAAACTGTTTTTT. This translates into CSVGRSNEKLFF.

The chain couples TRBV19 to TRBJ1-3; D remains unclear. Germline V gene sequence: CDR1 LNHDA, CDR2 SQIVND (reference sequence). Trimming removed 5 bases from V and 0 bases from J, with 8 bases in between. The CDR3 runs to 14 residues. In DNA form, the CDR3 reads TGTGCCAGTAGTTTTTTAAACTCTGGAAACACCATATATTTT. Protein product: CASSFLNSGNTIYF.

The CDR3 coding sequence is TGTGCCAGCAGTTTCGGACAGACGAGCTCCTATAATTCACCCCTCCACTTT. Translation: CASSFGQTSSYNSPLHF. This chain connects TRBV27 to TRBJ1-6, with D possibly TRBD1 on 6 matching bases. There are 17 residues in the CDR3. Trimming stripped 3 bases from V and 0 bases from J, with 12 bases between. Germline V CDR1 and CDR2: MNHEY, SMNVEV (reference sequence).

The rearrangement links TRBV5-6 to TRBJ2-1; the match to TRBD2 covers 8 bases. CDR1 and CDR2 (germline): SGHDT, YYEEEE. Unmatched junction bases numbered 4, after V lost 0 bases and J lost 8 bases. This CDR3 is 14 amino acids long. This CDR3 is CASSLERGGHEQFF. The CDR3 region has the DNA TGTGCCAGCAGCTTGGAACGGGGGGGCCATGAGCAGTTCTTC.

The chain recombines TRBV6-5 with TRBJ1-5; 7 bases are a match to TRBD1. V was clipped by 5 bases and J by 3 bases; unmatched bases: 4. The CDR3 is 14 amino acids. Germline V CDR1 and CDR2: MNHEY, SVGAGI. The CDR3 here is CASSTDRYNQPQHF. The DNA for the CDR3 is TGTGCCAGCAGTACGGACAGGTACAATCAGCCCCAGCATTTT.

This chain joins TRBV6-2 or TRBV6-3 and TRBJ1-5; 11 bases are shared with TRBD1. V trimming: 2 bases; J trimming: 8 bases; junction bases outside the gene matches: 11. The CDR3 sequence is 17 residues long. The germline V gene has CDR1 MNHEY and CDR2 SVGEGT. The CDR3 loop reads CASSYVRGQGVREPQHF. In nucleotides, the CDR3 is TGTGCCAGCAGTTACGTAAGGGGACAGGGGGTTAGGGAGCCCCAGCATTTT.

The V call is TRBV5-6, the J call TRBJ2-1; 8 bases are shared with TRBD1. Unmatched junction bases numbered 17, after V lost 6 bases and J lost 9 bases. Looked up from germline, CDR1 is SGHDT and CDR2 is YYEEEE. The CDR3 runs 16 residues. CDR3 region: CASILLAPQGAIEQFF. The CDR3 region has the DNA TGTGCCAGCATCCTCCTAGCCCCTCAGGGGGCGATTGAGCAGTTCTTC.

The chain links TRBV4-1 to TRBJ1-1, with 9 bases lining up with TRBD1. Looked up from germline, CDR1 is MGHRA and CDR2 is YSYEKL. The CDR3 consists of 15 residues. The V gene end was trimmed by 4 bases and the J gene end by 5 bases; junction bases not matched to a gene: 8. The CDR3 spells CASSRVQGAETEAFF. CDR3 sequence (DNA): TGCGCCAGCAGCCGAGTACAGGGGGCGGAAACTGAAGCTTTCTTT.